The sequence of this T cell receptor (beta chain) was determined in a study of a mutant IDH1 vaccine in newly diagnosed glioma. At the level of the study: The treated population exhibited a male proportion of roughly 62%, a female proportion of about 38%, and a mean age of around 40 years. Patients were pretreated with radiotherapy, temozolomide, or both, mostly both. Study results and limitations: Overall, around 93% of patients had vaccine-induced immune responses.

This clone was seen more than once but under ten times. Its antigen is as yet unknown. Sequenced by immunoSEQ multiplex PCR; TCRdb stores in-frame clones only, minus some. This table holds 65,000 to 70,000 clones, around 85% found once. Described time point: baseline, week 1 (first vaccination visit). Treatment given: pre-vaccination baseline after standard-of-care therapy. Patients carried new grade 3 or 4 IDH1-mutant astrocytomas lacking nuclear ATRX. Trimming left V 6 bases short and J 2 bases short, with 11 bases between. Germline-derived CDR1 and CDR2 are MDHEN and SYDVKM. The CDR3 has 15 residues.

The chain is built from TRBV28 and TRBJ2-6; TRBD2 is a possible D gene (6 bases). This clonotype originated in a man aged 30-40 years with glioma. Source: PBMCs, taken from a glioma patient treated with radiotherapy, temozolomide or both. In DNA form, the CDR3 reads TGTGCCAGCAGCCCCCCGGGAGCTGGGGCCAACGTCCTGACTTTC. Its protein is CASSPPGAGANVLTF.